Presented here are 30 T cell receptor beta chains from one specimen sequenced in a study of cytomegalovirus exposure and HLA in healthy donors listed by TCRdb under 2017. Library construction relied on the immunoSEQ multiplex PCR assay. The multiplex PCR relied on a mix of 60 forward primers for TCR Vbeta segments and 13 reverse primers for TCR Jbeta segments. TCRdb holds this immuneACCESS table with in-frame rearrangements only. Some clones are missing; in checked studies, unresolved V genes explain under half, and the rest has no known cause. In this sample the table shows 120,000 to 150,000 clones, around 85% of which occur a single time. The biggest ten clones account for 2.9% of the sample. The sequenced sample was PBMCs. These TCRs come from a woman aged 25 to 39 in good health and CMV-seronegative.

This chain links TRBV29-1 with TRBJ2-2, with D possibly being TRBD2 (5 bases). Germline values: CDR1 SQVTM, CDR2 ANQGSEA. The CDR3 consists of 11 residues. The V gene lost 7 bases and the J gene lost 13 bases, with 16 bases spanning the gap. The CDR3: CSADGTRGLFF. The CDR3 DNA reads as TGCAGCGCCGATGGTACCCGGGGGCTGTTTTTT.

The rearrangement uses TRBV7-6 and TRBJ2-7, with 9 bases fitting TRBD2. J lost 7 bases, V lost 5 bases, and 9 bases had no gene match. Per germline, CDR1 SGHVS and CDR2 FNYEAQ. The CDR3 is made up of 14 amino acids. Here the CDR3 reads CASSPGAREGEQYF. The CDR3 bases are TGTGCCAGCAGCCCCGGGGCGCGGGAGGGTGAGCAGTACTTC.

The gene calls are TRBV5-6 and TRBJ2-5, with a possible D match to TRBD1 (5 bases). This CDR3 contains 13 residues. CDR1 is SGHDT and CDR2 is YYEEEE in the germline V gene. The ends were cut back, 2 bases at V and 9 bases at J, with 14 bases in the middle. The CDR3 loop is CASSFRDQRAQYF. DNA of the CDR3: TGTGCCAGCAGCTTCAGGGATCAACGGGCCCAGTACTTC.

The sample holds one count of this clone. V gene TRBV7-2 combines with J gene TRBJ2-3; D not resolved. V lost 5 bases and J lost 6, with 12 bases in between. This CDR3 comprises 13 residues. CDR1 and CDR2 (germline): SGHTA, FQGNSA. The CDR3 protein is CASSLLRWDTQYF. As DNA, the CDR3 is TGTGCCAGCAGCCTTCTGAGATGGGATACGCAGTATTTT.

This rearrangement joins TRBV4-1 to TRBJ2-4; possibly TRBD2 for D (7 bases). The CDR3 sequence is 21 residues long. Germline CDR1 and CDR2: MGHRA and YSYEKL. Trimming left V 1 base short and J 1 base short, with 26 bases between. In nucleotides, the CDR3 is TGCGCCAGCAGCCAAGGAAGGGGGGGCGGTGCAAACCTCGGGGCCAAAAACATTCAGTACTTC. This encodes CASSQGRGGGANLGAKNIQYF.

The rearrangement uses TRBV2 and TRBJ2-2; no clear D gene. This CDR3 has 14 residues. Germline V gene sequence: CDR1 SNHLY, CDR2 FYNNEI. V lost 6 bases and J lost 4, with 12 bases in between. The CDR3 DNA sequence: TGTGCCAGCAGACTCCTGACGGGCACCGGGGAGCTGTTTTTT. Translation: CASRLLTGTGELFF.

The V and J genes are TRBV9 and TRBJ1-3; D might be TRBD1 (5 bases). V lost 0 bases and J lost 7, with 8 bases in between. The CDR3 has 13 residues. Looked up from germline, CDR1 is SGDLS and CDR2 is YYNGEE. CDR3 sequence: CASSVEGANTIYF. CDR3 bases: TGTGCCAGCAGCGTAGAAGGGGCGAACACCATATATTTT.

The CDR3 region is CASSLGRHSYEQYF. CDR3 bases: TGTGCCAGCAGTTTAGGGCGTCACTCCTACGAGCAGTACTTC. The rearrangement joins TRBV27 to TRBJ2-7; D gene ambiguous. The CDR3 covers 14 residues. CDR1 is MNHEY, CDR2 SMNVEV, per germline (reference sequence). The ends were cut back, 2 bases at V and 0 bases at J, with 8 bases in the middle.

The chain combines TRBV4-1 with TRBJ2-7; D may be TRBD2 (6 bases). From germline, CDR1 is MGHRA and CDR2 YSYEKL. The CDR3 runs 16 residues. Trimming shortened V by 1 base and J by 5 bases, and 18 bases separated the two germline ends. The CDR3 sequence: CASSQGWGEVFDEQYF. CDR3 DNA: TGCGCCAGCAGCCAAGGCTGGGGGGAGGTGTTCGACGAGCAGTACTTC.

The CDR3 sequence: CASSQDFTGNSPLHF. The CDR3 DNA is TGCGCCAGCAGCCAAGATTTCACAGGGAATTCACCCCTCCACTTT. This rearrangement joins TRBV4-3 to TRBJ1-6; a possible D gene is TRBD1 (6 bases). The V gene lost 0 bases and the J gene lost 7 bases, with 10 bases spanning the gap. Germline V lookup: CDR1 LGHNA, CDR2 YSLEER. This CDR3 spans 15 amino acids.

This rearrangement joins TRBV28 to TRBJ2-5; D is unclear. CDR3 length equals 14 residues. Between the trimmed V and J ends, which lost 2 bases and 5 bases, there was a span of 12 bases. From germline, CDR1 is MDHEN and CDR2 SYDVKM. The CDR3 loop is CASSLKASGETQYF. The CDR3 DNA is TGTGCCAGCAGTTTAAAGGCTAGTGGGGAGACCCAGTACTTC.

This chain joins TRBV19 and TRBJ2-2; perhaps TRBD2 as D (6 bases). Trimming removed 7 bases from V and 1 base from J, with 13 bases in between. Germline V CDR1 and CDR2: LNHDA, SQIVND (reference sequence). The CDR3 covers 15 residues. The CDR3, as DNA: TGTGCCAGTACCCTGGCCGGGGGGAACACCGGGGAGCTGTTTTTT. Translating gives CASTLAGGNTGELFF.

The sample holds one count of this clone. The rearrangement uses TRBV19 and TRBJ2-7, with 9 bases aligning to TRBD1. Looked up from germline, CDR1 is LNHDA and CDR2 is SQIVND (reference sequence). The V and J ends lost 4 bases and 2 bases, in that order; junction bases with no gene match: 3. The CDR3 has 14 residues. The CDR3 bases are TGTGCCAGTAGTACACGGACAGGGGCCTACGAGCAGTACTTC. Translation gives CASSTRTGAYEQYF. The variable domain in full, completed from reference TRBV19 and TRBJ2-7, reads DGGITQSPKYLFRKEGQNVTLSCEQNLNHDAMYWYRQDPGQGLRLIYYSQIVNDFQKGDIAEGYSVSREKKESFPLTVTSAQKNPTAFYLCASSTRTGAYEQYFGPGTRLTVT.

This chain joins TRBV6-5 and TRBJ2-7, with 7 bases fitting TRBD2. The CDR3 is 15 residues long. Germline lookup yields CDR1 MNHEY and CDR2 SVGAGI. J was trimmed by 1 base and V by 6 bases; bases with no gene match: 9. CDR3 DNA: TGTGCCAGCAGCCCGTGGGAGGGCCGTTCCTACGAGCAGTACTTC. It specifies CASSPWEGRSYEQYF.

This clone was seen once. The chain's CDR3 is CASSLGPGTSGAIDTQYF. CDR3 nucleotides: TGTGCCAGCAGCTTAGGGCCCGGGACTAGCGGGGCTATAGATACGCAGTATTTT. The chain joins TRBV7-8 to TRBJ2-3; TRBD2 matches 13 bases. The CDR3 covers 18 residues. Trimming took 1 base from V and 5 from J; bases not matched to a gene: 9. Germline V gene sequence: CDR1 SGHVS, CDR2 FQNEAQ.

V and J are TRBV27 and TRBJ1-1; possible D gene TRBD1, 6 bases. The CDR3 is 13 residues long. The germline V gene encodes CDR1 MNHEY and CDR2 SMNVEV (reference sequence). V lost 3 bases to trimming and J lost 4 bases, with 9 bases between them. CDR3 region: CASSFGRGTEAFF. As DNA, the CDR3 is TGTGCCAGCAGTTTTGGCAGGGGCACTGAAGCTTTCTTT.

The genes are TRBV7-2 and TRBJ2-3; 14 bases map to TRBD2. This CDR3 contains 15 residues. In germline, CDR1 is SGHTA, CDR2 FQGNSA. The V segment lost 5 bases and the J segment 6 bases; nucleotides outside the gene matches: 4. DNA of the CDR3: TGTGCCAGCAGCCTGACTAGCGGGGGGGGTGATACGCAGTATTTT. Amino acids: CASSLTSGGGDTQYF. The full variable domain, its missing parts supplied by reference TRBV7-2 and TRBJ2-3, is GAGVSQSPSNKVTEKGKDVELRCDPISGHTALYWYRQSLGQGLEFLIYFQGNSAPDKSGLPSDRFSAERTGGSVSTLTIQRTQQEDSAVYLCASSLTSGGGDTQYFGPGTRLTVL.

The chain is built from TRBV13 and TRBJ1-6, with 8 positions matching TRBD1. The trim removed 1 base at V and 10 bases at J, leaving 6 bases unmatched. Germline assignment: CDR1 PRHDT and CDR2 FYEKMQ (reference sequence). This CDR3 is built from 15 residues. The CDR3 coding sequence is TGTGCCAGCAGCTTAGAAAACAGGGGGGGGTCACCCCTCCACTTT. This codes for CASSLENRGGSPLHF.

The V call is TRBV30, the J call TRBJ1-6, with D tentatively TRBD1 (5 bases). The CDR3 is made up of 12 amino acids. Germline CDR1 reads GTSNPN; CDR2 reads SVGIG (reference sequence). The V and J ends lost 5 bases and 7 bases respectively, with 9 bases between them. The CDR3 region is CAWDRINSPLHF. The CDR3 bases are TGTGCCTGGGACAGAATAAATTCACCCCTCCACTTT.

The rearrangement links TRBV5-1 to TRBJ1-5, with D tentatively TRBD1 (6 bases). V shed 0 bases and J shed 1 base, with 11 bases lying between them. The CDR3 totals 16 residues. CDR1 and CDR2 from the germline V gene are SGHRS and YFSETQ. The CDR3, as DNA: TGCGCCAGCAGCTTGGGAGTAGGGACAAGCAATCAGCCCCAGCATTTT. Translating it yields CASSLGVGTSNQPQHF. Filled out from reference TRBV5-1 and TRBJ1-5, the complete variable domain reads KAGVTQTPRYLIKTRGQQVTLSCSPISGHRSVSWYQQTPGQGLQFLFEYFSETQRNKGNFPGRFSGRQFSNSRSEMNVSTLELGDSALYLCASSLGVGTSNQPQHFGDGTRLSIL.

This clone turned up a few times. V is TRBV15 and J is TRBJ2-5; D may be TRBD1 (6 bases). The DNA end favors TRBJ2-7, so the J call may be wrong. The CDR3 has 13 residues. Germline CDR1 reads LNHNV; CDR2 reads YYDKDF (reference sequence). The CDR3 region is CATSRDRGYEQYF. In nucleotides, the CDR3 is TGTGCCACCAGCAGAGACAGGGGCTACGAGCAGTACTTC.

The chain couples TRBV6-1 to TRBJ2-5; D is possibly TRBD1 (5 bases). Germline V CDR1 and CDR2: MNHNS, SASEGT. CDR3 size: 15 residues. Trimming shortened V by 6 bases and J by 1 base, and 15 bases separated the two germline ends. The CDR3 coding sequence is TGTGCCAGCAGCAAACCCACAGGTCCCCAAGAGACCCAGTACTTC. Translation: CASSKPTGPQETQYF.

The chain couples TRBV5-1 to TRBJ1-1, with a tentative D call TRBD1 (6 bases). This CDR3 is built from 15 residues. Trimming took 0 bases from V and 4 from J, leaving 13 bases between them. CDR1 is SGHRS and CDR2 is YFSETQ in the germline V gene. The CDR3 spells CASSLEHVGGTEAFF. CDR3 DNA: TGCGCCAGCAGCTTGGAACACGTAGGGGGCACTGAAGCTTTCTTT. Combining the CDR3 with reference TRBV5-1 and TRBJ1-1 gives the whole variable domain KAGVTQTPRYLIKTRGQQVTLSCSPISGHRSVSWYQQTPGQGLQFLFEYFSETQRNKGNFPGRFSGRQFSNSRSEMNVSTLELGDSALYLCASSLEHVGGTEAFFGQGTRLTVV.

V usage is TRBV15 and J usage is TRBJ2-2, with D perhaps TRBD2 (6 bases). Germline V gene data show CDR1 as LNHNV and CDR2 as YYDKDF (reference sequence). With 8 bases removed from V and 0 bases from J, the gap between germline ends came to 13 bases. This CDR3 is 15 amino acids long. CDR3 sequence (DNA): TGTGCCACCTGGGGCGGGATCCCGAACACCGGGGAGCTGTTTTTT. The encoded protein is CATWGGIPNTGELFF.

The CDR3 DNA sequence: TGTGCCAGTAGAGAAGGGACACCTGAACGGGTTGAAGCTTTCTTT. Amino acids: CASREGTPERVEAFF. The chain employs TRBV19 and TRBJ1-1; D is perhaps TRBD1 (6 bases). Trimming shortened V by 6 bases and J by 7 bases, and 21 bases separated the two germline ends. Germline assignment: CDR1 LNHDA and CDR2 SQIVND (reference sequence). The length of the CDR3 is 15 residues.

This clone has more than one count but fewer than ten. The V and J genes are TRBV2 and TRBJ1-6; D unclear. The CDR3 spans 12 residues. The germline gives CDR1 SNHLY, CDR2 FYNNEI. The V and J ends lost 7 bases and 12 bases respectively, with 13 bases between them. DNA of the CDR3: TGTGCCAGCACCGACATCAGTAAACCCCTCCACTTT. Translation gives CASTDISKPLHF.

This chain links TRBV6-6 with TRBJ2-5, with 9 bases lining up with TRBD1. The V segment lost 2 bases and the J segment 5 bases; nucleotides outside the gene matches: 6. Germline V CDR1 and CDR2: MNHNY, SVGAGI (reference sequence). The length of the CDR3 is 15 residues. CDR3 protein: CASSYPDRGEETQYF. Here the CDR3 DNA reads TGTGCCAGCAGTTACCCGGACAGGGGTGAGGAGACCCAGTACTTC.

This clone was counted a single time. V gene TRBV7-9 combines with J gene TRBJ2-3, with 7 positions matching TRBD2. V dropped 6 bases and J dropped 0; count of bases not matched to a gene: 12. Germline CDR1 is SEHNR and CDR2 is FQNEAQ (reference sequence). The CDR3 extends over 17 amino acids. The DNA of the CDR3 is TGTGCCAGCAGATCTGACTATCGTAGCGGGAGCACAGATACGCAGTATTTT. Its protein product is CASRSDYRSGSTDTQYF.

The chain uses TRBV7-9 and TRBJ2-1; D uncertain. The V gene lost 3 bases and the J gene lost 14 bases, with 20 bases spanning the gap. Looked up from germline, CDR1 is SEHNR and CDR2 is FQNEAQ (reference sequence). There are 14 residues in the CDR3. The CDR3 is CASSFTLNVEMEFF. For the CDR3, the DNA is TGTGCCAGCAGCTTTACTCTAAATGTGGAGATGGAGTTCTTC.

This clone showed up just once. This chain connects TRBV30 to TRBJ1-6, with 8 bases fitting TRBD1. The trim removed 2 bases at V and 10 bases at J, leaving 7 bases unmatched. The CDR3 length is 14 residues. CDR1 is GTSNPN, CDR2 SVGIG, per germline (reference sequence). DNA of the CDR3: TGTGCCTGGAGTATAACAGGGGGACAATCACCCCTCCACTTT. Amino acid sequence: CAWSITGGQSPLHF.